This T cell receptor (beta chain) emerged from a study of low-dose radiotherapy and immunotherapy resistance in tumors (dated by TCRdb to between 2020 and 2023). Some background on the complete study: Cohort 1 received 0.5 Gy per fraction every 2 weeks, with a prescribed total PTV dose of 6.5 Gy. Cohort 2 received 1 Gy per fraction every two weeks, with a total of 13 Gy over 26 weeks. Nivolumab and ipilimumab were both given intravenously, with nivolumab at a 240 mg flat dose every two weeks and ipilimumab at 1 mg/kg every six weeks. Cyclophosphamide 200 mg/m2 was given intravenously every two weeks, one day before each radiation and immunotherapy administration. Starting on cycle 1 day 1, patients took 300 mg of aspirin by mouth once a day for four cycles. First-strand cDNA was synthesized using Superscript III and a set of TRAV- and TRBV-specific primers, so that both TCRalpha and TCRbeta chains were covered. Randomization of trial participants into treatment groups was not performed. The translational analysis covered eight patients: three from the first dose cohort and the first five from the second dose cohort.

CDR1 MDHEN and CDR2 SYDVKM are derived from the germline V gene. Counted from cysteine to phenylalanine, this CDR3 has 16 amino acids. The CDR3 DNA has 48 bases and is translated from base 1. Between the V and J ends, shortened by 3 bases and 4 bases respectively, the junction contains 17 bases. Sequencing was performed on an Illumina HiSeq 2500. TCRs were amplified with Phusion for roughly 20 PCR cycles using a constant-region primer together with the adapter attached to the V primers. Amplification of the isolated mRNA was done with the MessageAmp II aRNA Amplification Kit, which involved a roughly 17-hour in vitro transcription at 37 degrees C. The Dynabeads mRNA DIRECT Purification Kit was used to isolate mRNA for TCR sequencing. Indexed Illumina adapters were added in a second Phusion PCR of about 25 cycles, and the PCR products were purified with AMPure XP beads. Regarding the original processing steps: Custom Perl scripts were used to pool TCR sequences that encoded the same protein, to remove out-of-frame sequences, and to calculate the abundance of each clonotype. Any TCR sequence backed by just one read was left out of the analysis. Repertoire metrics included Shannon entropy, Gini index, clonality, richness, and frequency of TCRs shared between repertoires. The public reads were run again by TCRdb, first through fastp at Q25 and then through MiXCR, and only productive beta chains were kept. Identical CDR3 proteins give one entry, which carries the most common genes and DNA. These V and J calls derive from TCRdb rather than the authors' analysis. A total of over 50,000 distinct CDR3 sequences appear in this sample, approximately 31% of them only once. Jointly, the top ten make up approximately 7.6% of the sample.

Points on this clonotype: The antigen it recognizes is unknown. One base away there is no much larger clone; base qualities are not given.

This sample's time point label indicates: after trial treatment. The treatment or condition label for this specimen denotes: LDRT plus nivolumab, ipilimumab, low-dose cyclophosphamide and aspirin (RACIN trial). The donors took part in RACIN, a single-arm, phase I, dose-escalation trial that combined nivolumab, ipilimumab, aspirin, low-dose cyclophosphamide and low-dose radiotherapy. Patients with advanced, TIL-negative solid tumors were considered eligible. The TCR was taken from a male donor with rectosigmoid adenocarcinoma. Here the sequenced sample was PBMCs, taken after low-dose radiotherapy plus immunotherapy. The chain uses TRBV28 and TRBJ2-3, and perhaps TRBD2 as D gene, on 6 matching bases. The bases are TGTGCCAGCAGTTTGGTAACGGGAGCTATTGCAGATACGCAGTATTTT. It is translated as CASSLVTGAIADTQYF.